This is a list of T cell receptor beta chains from one sample in a study of T cell repertoires in cytomegalovirus infection. TCRdb recomputed calls from the reads with MiXCR, one row per CDR3 protein. The top ten hold 13% of the sample, which has a few hundred thousand distinct CDR3 sequences, around a quarter seen once. Sequences were obtained from PBMCs. Receptor source: a human donor in good health (CMV status not recorded). Some clones in this sample may be carry-over from other donors' samples. CDR3s include the opening cysteine and the closing phenylalanine or tryptophan. Each record gives: clone size, V gene, J gene, D gene, CDR3 DNA, CDR3 protein. The D gene is left open where the match is weak. Expanded clones get a size class; other rows say once, few or many, or leave the size out.

clone size: few; V gene: TRBV6-5; J gene: TRBJ2-1; D gene: TRBD2; CDR3 DNA: TGTGCCAGCAGTTACTTTGGACTAGTTGGTGAGCAGTTCTTC; CDR3 protein: CASSYFGLVGEQFF
clone size: few; V gene: TRBV5-4; J gene: TRBJ2-1; D gene: NA; CDR3 DNA: TGTGCCAGCAGCTTGCAGGACTACATGGCCCATGAGCAGTTCTTC; CDR3 protein: CASSLQDYMAHEQFF
clone size: NA; V gene: TRBV6-2/TRBV6-3; J gene: TRBJ2-1; D gene: TRBD2; CDR3 DNA: TGTGCCAGCAGCCCCTTCCTAGCGGGATCCAATGAGCAGTTCTTC; CDR3 protein: CASSPFLAGSNEQFF
clone size: many; V gene: TRBV7-2; J gene: TRBJ2-7; D gene: NA; CDR3 DNA: TGTGCCAGCAGCTTCGCGGGGTCCGCCCACGAGCAGTACTTC; CDR3 protein: CASSFAGSAHEQYF
clone size: few; V gene: TRBV6-1; J gene: TRBJ2-2; D gene: TRBD2; CDR3 DNA: TGTGCCAGCAGTCGTCTAGCGGGAGCCGGGGAGCTGTTTTTT; CDR3 protein: CASSRLAGAGELFF
clone size: few; V gene: TRBV4-2; J gene: TRBJ2-3; D gene: TRBD2; CDR3 DNA: TGTGCCAGCAGCCAAGAGTTCAACGCGGGAGGGAGGGGCACAGATACGCAGTATTTT; CDR3 protein: CASSQEFNAGGRGTDTQYF
clone size: few; V gene: TRBV11-3; J gene: TRBJ1-2; D gene: TRBD1; CDR3 DNA: TGTGCCAGCAGCTTAGGGGACAGGGGTGGCTACACCTTC; CDR3 protein: CASSLGDRGGYTF
clone size: NA; V gene: TRBV28; J gene: TRBJ2-2; D gene: NA; CDR3 DNA: TGTGCCAGCAGATCCGGGGAGCTGTTTTTT; CDR3 protein: CASRSGELFF
clone size: NA; V gene: TRBV20-1; J gene: TRBJ2-7; D gene: TRBD1; CDR3 DNA: TGCAGTGCTAGCCTTAGGACAGGGAGGGAGCAGTACTTC; CDR3 protein: CSASLRTGREQYF
clone size: many; V gene: TRBV2; J gene: TRBJ1-4; D gene: NA; CDR3 DNA: TGTGCCAGCGGAGGGGTTCCGAATGAAAAACTGTTTTTT; CDR3 protein: CASGGVPNEKLFF
clone size: NA; V gene: TRBV20-1; J gene: TRBJ2-3; D gene: NA; CDR3 DNA: TGCAGTGCTAGAGATCCCGGGACTCCGTGGGGCACAGATACGCAGTATTTT; CDR3 protein: CSARDPGTPWGTDTQYF
clone size: NA; V gene: TRBV10-3; J gene: TRBJ2-1; D gene: NA; CDR3 DNA: TGTGCCATCACGGGCTTACCTTACAATGAGCAGTTCTTC; CDR3 protein: CAITGLPYNEQFF
clone size: few; V gene: TRBV4-1; J gene: TRBJ1-3; D gene: TRBD1; CDR3 DNA: TGCGCCAGCAGCCAAGAGAGGGGGCTCTCTGGAAACACCATATATTTT; CDR3 protein: CASSQERGLSGNTIYF
clone size: few; V gene: TRBV7-3; J gene: TRBJ2-1; D gene: NA; CDR3 DNA: TGTGCCAGCAGCTTAACGTCCGGCCCGCCGGAGAATGAGCAGTTCTTC; CDR3 protein: CASSLTSGPPENEQFF
clone size: once; V gene: TRBV2; J gene: TRBJ2-5; D gene: NA; CDR3 DNA: TGTGCCAGCAGCAGACTAGGAGAAGAGACCCAGTACTTC; CDR3 protein: CASSRLGEETQYF
clone size: NA; V gene: TRBV5-1; J gene: TRBJ1-5; D gene: TRBD1; CDR3 DNA: TGCGCCAGCAGCTTGCAGGGGGATGCGAACCAGCCCCAGCATTTT; CDR3 protein: CASSLQGDANQPQHF
clone size: NA; V gene: TRBV19; J gene: TRBJ2-1; D gene: NA; CDR3 DNA: TGTGCCAGTAGTAGGGGGGACAGCTACAATGAGCAGTTCTTC; CDR3 protein: CASSRGDSYNEQFF
clone size: many; V gene: TRBV7-2; J gene: TRBJ2-1; D gene: NA; CDR3 DNA: TGTGCCAGCAGCTTAGGGAGTCTAGCAGGCAATGAGCAGTTCTTC; CDR3 protein: CASSLGSLAGNEQFF
clone size: NA; V gene: TRBV24-1; J gene: TRBJ2-5; D gene: NA; CDR3 DNA: TGTGCCACCAGTGATTCTCGAACTCGAGAGACCCAGTACTTC; CDR3 protein: CATSDSRTRETQYF
clone size: NA; V gene: TRBV19; J gene: TRBJ2-1; D gene: NA; CDR3 DNA: TGTGCCAGTAGGACCGGGACGGATAATGAGCAGTTCTTC; CDR3 protein: CASRTGTDNEQFF
clone size: once; V gene: TRBV27; J gene: TRBJ1-1; D gene: NA; CDR3 DNA: TGTGCCAGCAGTTTTACATCCGCGGGCACTGAAGCTTTCTTT; CDR3 protein: CASSFTSAGTEAFF
clone size: many; V gene: TRBV7-2; J gene: TRBJ1-1; D gene: NA; CDR3 DNA: TGTGCCAGCAGCTTAGGGAGACAGTACACTGAAGCTTTCTTT; CDR3 protein: CASSLGRQYTEAFF
clone size: NA; V gene: TRBV5-6; J gene: TRBJ2-7; D gene: NA; CDR3 DNA: TGTGCCAGCAGCCCGGCGACAGGTTCCCTATACGAGCAGTACTTC; CDR3 protein: CASSPATGSLYEQYF
clone size: NA; V gene: TRBV7-3; J gene: TRBJ2-6; D gene: NA; CDR3 DNA: TGTGCCAGCAGCTATACCTTAGGGAACAGGCTGCCCAACGTCCTGACTTTC; CDR3 protein: CASSYTLGNRLPNVLTF
clone size: few; V gene: TRBV20-1; J gene: TRBJ2-3; D gene: NA; CDR3 DNA: TGCAGTGCTGAGTCCAGCAGCACAGATACGCAGTATTTT; CDR3 protein: CSAESSSTDTQYF
clone size: few; V gene: TRBV7-3; J gene: TRBJ2-7; D gene: TRBD2; CDR3 DNA: TGTGCCAGCAGCCCCGGTAGCGGGCCCTACGAGCAGTACTTC; CDR3 protein: CASSPGSGPYEQYF
clone size: NA; V gene: TRBV7-8; J gene: TRBJ2-5; D gene: NA; CDR3 DNA: TGTGCCAGCAGCTTCGGCATCCAAGAGACCCAGTACTTC; CDR3 protein: CASSFGIQETQYF
clone size: few; V gene: TRBV12-3/TRBV12-4; J gene: TRBJ1-1; D gene: NA; CDR3 DNA: TGTGCCAGCAGTTTTTCTCTTGCGAACACTGAAGCTTTCTTT; CDR3 protein: CASSFSLANTEAFF
clone size: NA; V gene: TRBV6-1; J gene: TRBJ2-7; D gene: TRBD2; CDR3 DNA: TGTGCCAGCATGCCGGGCTCTAGCGGATCCTACGAGCAGTACTTC; CDR3 protein: CASMPGSSGSYEQYF
clone size: few; V gene: TRBV5-1; J gene: TRBJ1-3; D gene: NA; CDR3 DNA: TGCGCCAGCAGCCTCGACAGTGCCTCTGGAAACACCATATATTTT; CDR3 protein: CASSLDSASGNTIYF
clone size: many; V gene: TRBV7-2; J gene: TRBJ2-7; D gene: NA; CDR3 DNA: TGTGCCAGCAGCTTACTAGGATCCTACGAGCAGTACTTC; CDR3 protein: CASSLLGSYEQYF
clone size: NA; V gene: TRBV6-2/TRBV6-3; J gene: TRBJ2-5; D gene: NA; CDR3 DNA: TGTGCCAGCACTCAGGTACAAGAGACCCAGTACTTC; CDR3 protein: CASTQVQETQYF
clone size: NA; V gene: TRBV19; J gene: TRBJ1-1; D gene: NA; CDR3 DNA: TGTGCCAGTAGTACGACAAGGGGAGGCACTGAAGCTTTCTTT; CDR3 protein: CASSTTRGGTEAFF
clone size: NA; V gene: TRBV18; J gene: TRBJ1-2; D gene: NA; CDR3 DNA: TGTGCCAGCTCATCGCTGGACCTCTTCCAAGGCTACACCTTC; CDR3 protein: CASSSLDLFQGYTF
clone size: few; V gene: TRBV15; J gene: TRBJ2-2; D gene: TRBD2; CDR3 DNA: TGTGCCACCGGGGGGACTACCGGTGTCGGGGAGCTGTTTTTT; CDR3 protein: CATGGTTGVGELFF
clone size: few; V gene: TRBV30; J gene: TRBJ1-5; D gene: NA; CDR3 DNA: TGTGCCTGGAGTTTGAGGGGGGGTCAGCCCCAGCATTTT; CDR3 protein: CAWSLRGGQPQHF
clone size: NA; V gene: TRBV20-1; J gene: TRBJ1-5; D gene: NA; CDR3 DNA: TGCAGTGCTGTTAGCTCCAATCAGCCCCAGCATTTT; CDR3 protein: CSAVSSNQPQHF
clone size: NA; V gene: TRBV6-6; J gene: TRBJ1-1; D gene: NA; CDR3 DNA: TGTGCCAGCAGTGCCAACGACCGGGGGCAACGGGTAGCTTTCTTT; CDR3 protein: CASSANDRGQRVAFF
clone size: NA; V gene: TRBV4-1; J gene: TRBJ2-1; D gene: TRBD2; CDR3 DNA: TGCGCCAGCAGCCTTTTCGGGCGGGAGATCTACAATGAGCAGTTCTTC; CDR3 protein: CASSLFGREIYNEQFF
clone size: many; V gene: TRBV7-2; J gene: TRBJ2-3; D gene: NA; CDR3 DNA: TGTGCCAGCAGCCCCAGGAGGGACGTACAGGGAAGTTATAGGGCAGATACGCAGTATTTT; CDR3 protein: CASSPRRDVQGSYRADTQYF
clone size: NA; V gene: TRBV27; J gene: TRBJ2-3; D gene: TRBD2; CDR3 DNA: TGTGCACGCAGTCTGTGGGGGGGGGATACGCCGTATTTT; CDR3 protein: CARSLWGGDTPYF
clone size: many; V gene: TRBV7-9; J gene: TRBJ2-1; D gene: TRBD2; CDR3 DNA: TGTGCCAGCAGCTTGGCTAGCGGGAGCAATGAGCAGTTCTTC; CDR3 protein: CASSLASGSNEQFF
clone size: many; V gene: TRBV7-2; J gene: TRBJ1-1; D gene: NA; CDR3 DNA: TGTGCCAGCAGTATGAGGACCCGAAGAGGCACTGAAGCTTTCTTT; CDR3 protein: CASSMRTRRGTEAFF
clone size: NA; V gene: TRBV5-5; J gene: TRBJ1-3; D gene: NA; CDR3 DNA: TGTGCCAGCAGCTCGGCAGGGTTCACGGGAAACACCATATATTTT; CDR3 protein: CASSSAGFTGNTIYF
clone size: many; V gene: TRBV7-2; J gene: TRBJ2-1; D gene: TRBD2; CDR3 DNA: TGTGCCAGCAGTTCGAAGACTAGCGGGACCTACAATGAGCAGTTCTTC; CDR3 protein: CASSSKTSGTYNEQFF
clone size: NA; V gene: TRBV6-2/TRBV6-3; J gene: TRBJ2-1; D gene: TRBD2; CDR3 DNA: TGTGCCAGCACCGTAACCCTAGCGGGATCTATTGAGCAGTTCTTC; CDR3 protein: CASTVTLAGSIEQFF
clone size: few; V gene: TRBV6-1; J gene: TRBJ1-5; D gene: NA; CDR3 DNA: TGTGCCAGCAGTGAAAGGAAAACCGAGCATTTT; CDR3 protein: CASSERKTEHF
clone size: NA; V gene: TRBV4-1; J gene: TRBJ2-1; D gene: TRBD2; CDR3 DNA: TGCGCCAGCAGCCAAAAACTAGCGGGGACCACGGAGCAGTTCTTC; CDR3 protein: CASSQKLAGTTEQFF
clone size: few; V gene: TRBV4-1; J gene: TRBJ2-1; D gene: NA; CDR3 DNA: TGCGCCAGCAGCCAACTGCAAGCGGCTAATGAGCAGTTCTTC; CDR3 protein: CASSQLQAANEQFF
clone size: many; V gene: TRBV7-3; J gene: TRBJ2-3; D gene: NA; CDR3 DNA: TGTGCCAGCAGCTTAGGGCTAGGGGCAGATACGCAGTATTTT; CDR3 protein: CASSLGLGADTQYF
clone size: NA; V gene: TRBV15; J gene: TRBJ2-1; D gene: TRBD2; CDR3 DNA: TGTGCCACCAGCGGAAGACTAGCGGGTCATTACAATGAGCAGTTCTTC; CDR3 protein: CATSGRLAGHYNEQFF
clone size: NA; V gene: TRBV19; J gene: TRBJ2-5; D gene: NA; CDR3 DNA: TGTGCCAGTAGTACCCTGCCCGCGGGACCAGAGACCCAGTACTTC; CDR3 protein: CASSTLPAGPETQYF
clone size: NA; V gene: TRBV3-1; J gene: TRBJ2-1; D gene: NA; CDR3 DNA: TGTGCCAGCAGCCTCGGGAAGGGGCAGTTCTTC; CDR3 protein: CASSLGKGQFF
clone size: NA; V gene: TRBV6-6; J gene: TRBJ2-5; D gene: NA; CDR3 DNA: TGTGCCAGCAGTAAAAGGGCAAGGGTGATCGAGACCCAGTACTTC; CDR3 protein: CASSKRARVIETQYF
clone size: NA; V gene: TRBV5-1; J gene: TRBJ2-1; D gene: NA; CDR3 DNA: TGCGCCAGCAGCCCTTCGGGACTCCTCAATGAGCAGTTCTTC; CDR3 protein: CASSPSGLLNEQFF
clone size: many; V gene: TRBV7-8; J gene: TRBJ2-2; D gene: NA; CDR3 DNA: TGTGCCAGCGTGGTTAGGAACACCGGGGAGCTGTTTTTT; CDR3 protein: CASVVRNTGELFF
clone size: NA; V gene: TRBV6-1; J gene: TRBJ2-5; D gene: NA; CDR3 DNA: TGTGCCAGCAGTGAATTGTCAGGGAGTAGAGAGACCCAGTACTTC; CDR3 protein: CASSELSGSRETQYF
clone size: NA; V gene: TRBV29-1; J gene: TRBJ2-4; D gene: NA; CDR3 DNA: TGCAGCGTTGAAGATCCAGGCCTAGCCAAAAACATTCAGTACTTC; CDR3 protein: CSVEDPGLAKNIQYF
clone size: once; V gene: TRBV20-1; J gene: TRBJ1-2; D gene: NA; CDR3 DNA: TGCAGTGCGGGGGAGACAGATTATGGCTACACCTTC; CDR3 protein: CSAGETDYGYTF